A single sample gave rise to the 18 T cell receptor beta chains below, sequenced in a study of blood T cell repertoires in COVID-19. Only in-frame clones appear in the TCRdb table, and some are missing; sequencing was by immunoSEQ multiplex PCR. The sample shows hundreds of thousands of clones, around 90% of them seen only once. Sequenced material: PBMCs or T cells enriched from blood (not recorded which). All receptors derive from a woman aged 18-30 years with acute COVID-19.

The V gene is TRBV19, the J gene TRBJ2-1, with a tentative D call TRBD1 (6 bases). Per the germline V gene, CDR1 is LNHDA and CDR2 is SQIVND (reference sequence). The V end lost 2 bases, the J end lost 8 bases, and 10 bases lay between the germline ends. The CDR3 is 13 amino acids. The CDR3 DNA sequence: TGTGCCAGTAGTATAATAGGGGGTGATGAGCAGTTCTTC. It codes for CASSIIGGDEQFF.

This chain joins TRBV28 and TRBJ1-2; maybe TRBD1 (6 bases). Deletions cut 2 bases from V and 1 base from J, with 14 bases between. The CDR3 sequence is 16 residues long. Germline CDR1 is MDHEN and CDR2 is SYDVKM. The CDR3 DNA reads TGTGCCAGCAGTTTACCCGGACAGACCGATAACTATGGCTACACCTTC. The encoded protein is CASSLPGQTDNYGYTF.

This chain connects TRBV2 to TRBJ2-1; 14 bases line up with TRBD2. CDR3 length: 16 residues. Germline lookup yields CDR1 SNHLY and CDR2 FYNNEI. Germline trimming cut 6 bases from V and 3 bases from J; bases unmatched to any gene: 4. The CDR3 here is CASRGLAGADYNEQFF. The DNA of the CDR3 is TGTGCCAGCAGGGGACTAGCGGGAGCAGACTACAATGAGCAGTTCTTC.

The chain uses TRBV15 and TRBJ2-1; the D gene is possibly TRBD2 (6 bases). Germline CDR1 and CDR2: LNHNV and YYDKDF (reference sequence). V was shortened by 4 bases and J by 9 bases, with 16 bases between the two germline ends. The CDR3 contains 14 residues. The CDR3 bases are TGTGCCACCAGCACCCAAAGACTAGTCGGTGAGCAGTTCTTC. Protein product: CATSTQRLVGEQFF.

The chain uses TRBV7-9 and TRBJ2-6, with a weak D call TRBD1 (5 bases). The V gene lost 5 bases and the J gene lost 4 bases, with 12 bases spanning the gap. This CDR3 has 15 amino acids. Germline CDR1 and CDR2: SEHNR and FQNEAQ (reference sequence). CDR3 DNA sequence: TGTGCCAGCAGCCTGGTGGGGCCCGGGGCCAACGTCCTGACTTTC. Translated, it gives CASSLVGPGANVLTF.

This sequence joins TRBV7-9 and TRBJ1-6; 7 positions match TRBD1. The CDR3 loop spans 14 amino acids. With V trimmed by 8 bases and J by 8 bases, 9 bases remained unmatched. Germline assignment: CDR1 SEHNR and CDR2 FQNEAQ (reference sequence). CDR3 coding DNA: TGTGCCAGCGTCGAGGGGGCGGTAGATTCACCCCTCCACTTT. Amino acid sequence: CASVEGAVDSPLHF.

V and J are TRBV28 and TRBJ2-3; tentative D call: TRBD2 (6 bases). The CDR3 has 14 residues. V shed 8 bases and J shed 4 bases, with 16 bases lying between them. Germline CDR1 is MDHEN and CDR2 is SYDVKM. The CDR3 is CASLRLDPPDTQYF. The CDR3 nucleotides read TGTGCCAGCTTGAGACTAGACCCGCCAGATACGCAGTATTTT.

CDR3 amino acids: CASSPRQDYGYTF. CDR3 nucleotides: TGTGCCAGCAGCCCCCGGCAGGACTATGGCTACACCTTC. This chain joins TRBV11-1 and TRBJ1-2; D unclear. This CDR3 is 13 amino acids long. Trimming removed 5 bases from V and 3 bases from J, with 10 bases in between. Germline V CDR1 and CDR2: SGHAT, FQDESV (reference sequence). The full variable domain, completed using reference TRBV11-1 and TRBJ1-2, is EAEVAQSPRYKITEKSQAVAFWCDPISGHATLYWYRQILGQGPELLVQFQDESVVDDSQLPKDRFSAERLKGVDSTLKIQPAELGDSAMYLCASSPRQDYGYTFGSGTRLTVV.

This chain uses TRBV5-6 with TRBJ2-7; 7 nucleotides align to TRBD1. The CDR3 is made up of 14 amino acids. Losses at the gene ends were 0 bases for V and 3 bases for J; bases not matched to a gene: 3. Germline lookup yields CDR1 SGHDT and CDR2 YYEEEE. The CDR3 DNA follows: TGTGCCAGCAGCTTGGGACAGGGCTACTACGAGCAGTACTTC. The encoded protein is CASSLGQGYYEQYF.

V gene TRBV7-9 combines with J gene TRBJ1-6; no firm D call. The V and J ends lost 6 bases and 0 bases respectively, with 9 bases between them. The germline gives CDR1 SEHNR, CDR2 FQNEAQ (reference sequence). The CDR3 totals 15 residues. CDR3 nucleotide sequence: TGTGCCAGCAGTCGCGAGAGCTCCTATAATTCACCCCTCCACTTT. Amino acid sequence: CASSRESSYNSPLHF. Together with reference TRBV7-9 and TRBJ1-6, the CDR3 gives the full variable domain: DTGVSQNPRHKITKRGQNVTFRCDPISEHNRLYWYRQTLGQGPEFLTYFQNEAQLEKSRLLSDRFSAERPKGSFSTLEIQRTEQGDSAMYLCASSRESSYNSPLHFGNGTRLTVT.

Here the CDR3 DNA reads TGTGCCAGCAGAGGAACAGGGGAGGTCAATGAGCAGTTCTTC. Protein sequence: CASRGTGEVNEQFF. The genes are TRBV28 and TRBJ2-1, with D perhaps TRBD1 (7 bases). Germline assignment: CDR1 MDHEN and CDR2 SYDVKM. The CDR3 has 14 amino acids. Trimming shortened V by 6 bases and J by 6 bases, and 15 bases separated the two germline ends.

J is TRBJ2-3 and V is TRBV6-4; 9 nucleotides line up with TRBD2. The CDR3 is 14 amino acids. The germline gives CDR1 MRHNA, CDR2 SNTAGT. V shed 4 bases and J 4 bases; nucleotides not matched to a gene: 3. Written as DNA, the CDR3 is TGTGCCAGCAGTGTTTTAGCGGGAGCAGATACGCAGTATTTT. This gives the protein CASSVLAGADTQYF.

V and J are TRBV9 and TRBJ1-2; a possible D gene is TRBD1 (5 bases). The CDR3 spans 15 residues. The V gene's germline CDR1 is SGDLS and CDR2 YYNGEE. V was cut by 0 bases and J by 3 bases, with 12 bases left in between. The CDR3 DNA sequence: TGTGCCAGCAGCGTAGCCGACAGAAGAGACTATGGCTACACCTTC. It is translated as CASSVADRRDYGYTF.

The J gene is TRBJ2-5, the V gene TRBV29-1; no clear D gene. Trimming removed 3 bases at V and 2 bases at J, with 4 bases between. Germline V lookup: CDR1 SQVTM, CDR2 ANQGSEA. This CDR3 has 11 amino acids. CDR3 residues: CSVDRQETQYF. The CDR3 DNA follows: TGCAGCGTTGACCGGCAAGAGACCCAGTACTTC.

The chain carries TRBV6-2 or TRBV6-3 and TRBJ2-3, with D perhaps matching TRBD2 (6 bases). The V gene lost 2 bases and the J gene lost 3 bases, with 12 bases spanning the gap. This CDR3 contains 15 residues. Per the germline V gene, CDR1 is MNHEY and CDR2 is SVGEGT. This CDR3 is CASSYVGSSTDTQYF. For the CDR3, the DNA is TGTGCCAGCAGTTACGTCGGGAGTAGTACAGATACGCAGTATTTT.

A note on this clone: The identical CDR3 is also encoded by other nucleotide sequences in the sample. V and J are TRBV11-2 and TRBJ1-2; D remains unclear. Germline V lookup: CDR1 SGHAT, CDR2 FQNNGV. This CDR3 has 13 residues. The V and J ends lost 5 bases and 2 bases respectively, with 9 bases between them. The DNA for the CDR3 is TGTGCCAGCAGCCTAGGGCAGAACTATGGCTACACCTTC. Translation: CASSLGQNYGYTF.

This chain uses TRBV10-2 with TRBJ2-7; a weak D match, TRBD1 (6 bases). The CDR3 length is 16 residues. V lost 0 bases, J lost 1 base, and 13 bases lay in between. The V gene's germline CDR1 is WSHSY and CDR2 SAAADI. The CDR3 region has the DNA TGCGCCAGCAGTGAGTCAAGGGGGTCGGCATCCTACGAGCAGTACTTC. Translating it yields CASSESRGSASYEQYF.

This clone has just a few counts. This chain uses TRBV7-2 with TRBJ2-3; D uncertain. This CDR3 spans 15 amino acids. V shed 1 base and J shed 4 bases, with 12 bases lying between them. Germline lookup yields CDR1 SGHTA and CDR2 FQGNSA. CDR3 DNA sequence: TGTGCCAGCAGCTTAGAATGGCGGCGATCAGATACGCAGTATTTT. Translation: CASSLEWRRSDTQYF.